The text below deals with one TCR beta chain. As yet, its antigen is unknown. This sample is part of a study of cytomegalovirus exposure and HLA in healthy donors. Primers for the PCR totalled 60 Vbeta and 13 Jbeta. Only in-frame clones appear in the TCRdb table, and some are missing; sequencing was by immunoSEQ multiplex PCR. The repertoire consists of about 140,000 clones, with 78% occurring once and the leading ten covering about 2.2%. Overall study findings and caveats: A list of 164 TCR beta chains associated with cytomegalovirus was given.

CDR1 and CDR2 (germline): MNHEY, SVGAGI. The junction had 6 bases not matched to a gene; V was cut back by 2 bases and J by 1 base. The CDR3 spans 16 residues. The sequenced sample was PBMCs. J is TRBJ1-2 and V is TRBV6-5, with 8 bases identical to TRBD1. The TCR originated in a woman aged 18-29 years in good health and CMV-seropositive. The CDR3: CASSYDRTGHNYGYTF. The CDR3 DNA is TGTGCCAGCAGTTACGACAGGACAGGGCATAACTATGGCTACACCTTC.